The clone carrying this T cell receptor beta chain was picked up one time. Its antigen is unidentified. These data belong to a study of shared clonotypes between healthy human individuals. Study-wide findings and caveats: Generation probabilities were higher for clonotypes shared across all four sorted-subset donors than for unshared ones.

In the original analysis: Junction-only sequences without quality scores came from ImmunoSEQ, so filtering differed. Repertoires were generated with immunoSEQ multiplex PCR, while TCRdb's copy carries only in-frame clones and drops some. That table supplies the V and J calls and clone size; D and trimming were determined from the DNA. The table includes some 2 million clones, 95% detected once. The CDR3 runs 14 residues. Trimming shortened V by 7 bases and J by 5 bases, and 17 bases separated the two germline ends. The germline V gene has CDR1 LNHDA and CDR2 SQIVND (reference sequence). The chain employs TRBV19 and TRBJ1-2, with TRBD1 as a possible D gene (6 bases). This TCR was recovered from a man aged 18-30 years in good health. Sample: naive CD4+ T cells sorted from blood. Noted subset: CD45RA+ positively selected. This chain's CDR3 is CASTSGQYSYGYTF. CDR3 nucleotides: TGTGCCAGTACCTCTGGACAGTACAGTTATGGCTACACCTTC.